This T cell receptor beta chain was recovered during a study of CD8+ T cells in alopecia areata. Notes on the study in general: Tofacitinib yielded significantly lower scalp clonality and fewer expanded CD8+ clones among the top 100.

There are 13 residues in the CDR3. V lost 0 bases and J 2 bases, leaving 4 bases between the germline ends. Looked up from germline, CDR1 is SGHDT and CDR2 is YYEEEE. Sequencing templates came from extracted RNA that was reverse transcribed into cDNA. Assay: immunoSEQ multiplex PCR; the TCRdb copy retains only in-frame clones and omits some. The sample lists fewer than 200,000 clones, roughly 50% occurring once. In the case of this clone: Its antigen is currently unknown.

Treatment meaning: oral pan-JAK inhibitor, 5-10 mg twice daily. The sample consisted of CD4+ T cells sorted from blood, taken at approximately week 56, from a patient treated with tofacitinib. The clonotype was recovered from a human donor with alopecia areata. This sequence joins TRBV5-6 and TRBJ2-3; D is unclear. The CDR3 coding sequence is TGTGCCAGCAGCTTGGGCCTCACAGATACGCAGTATTTT. It is translated as CASSLGLTDTQYF.